The 3 T cell receptor beta chains below were found in one sample sequenced in a study of T cells in pancreatic ductal adenocarcinoma listed by TCRdb under 2017. The pancreatic ductal adenocarcinoma patients who were selected had gone through surgery without receiving any neoadjuvant therapy. Receptor amplification or capture employed the immunoSEQ multiplex PCR assay. This immuneACCESS table, as held by TCRdb, lists in-frame sequences with V and J called but not all clones. Of the missing ones, under half trace to an unresolved V gene in checked studies; the others have no known cause. Present in this sample are more than 4,000 clones, approximately 72% of which were seen just once. The ten largest clones capture about 15% of the sample. Sequencing was performed on pancreatic tumor tissue. Receptors originate from a human donor with pancreatic ductal adenocarcinoma.

This clone has just one count. This rearrangement joins TRBV11-3 to TRBJ2-2; D gene ambiguous. The CDR3 covers 14 residues. V shed 3 bases and J shed 6 bases, with 11 bases lying between them. CDR1 is SGHNT, CDR2 YENEEA, per germline. This CDR3 reads CASSFFSRPGELFF. The CDR3, as DNA: TGTGCCAGCAGCTTTTTTTCGAGACCCGGGGAGCTGTTTTTT.

In DNA form, the CDR3 reads TGTGCCAGCAGCTCCGTGATGGGACAGGGGACCTATGGCTACACCTTC. Protein product: CASSSVMGQGTYGYTF. The chain couples TRBV28 to TRBJ1-2, with 10 bases identical to TRBD1. After removal of 6 bases from V and 4 bases from J, the junction contained 11 bases not matched to a gene. Germline V gives CDR1 MDHEN, CDR2 SYDVKM. CDR3 length: 16 residues.

The V call is TRBV7-9, the J call TRBJ2-1, with 12 bases matching TRBD2. J gave up 8 bases and V 4 bases, and 6 bases lay outside the gene matches. The CDR3 consists of 15 residues. Germline V lookup: CDR1 SEHNR, CDR2 FQNEAQ (reference sequence). CDR3 sequence (DNA): TGTGCCAGCAGCTCTACTAGCGGGAGGATTGATGAGCAGTTCTTC. Protein sequence: CASSSTSGRIDEQFF.